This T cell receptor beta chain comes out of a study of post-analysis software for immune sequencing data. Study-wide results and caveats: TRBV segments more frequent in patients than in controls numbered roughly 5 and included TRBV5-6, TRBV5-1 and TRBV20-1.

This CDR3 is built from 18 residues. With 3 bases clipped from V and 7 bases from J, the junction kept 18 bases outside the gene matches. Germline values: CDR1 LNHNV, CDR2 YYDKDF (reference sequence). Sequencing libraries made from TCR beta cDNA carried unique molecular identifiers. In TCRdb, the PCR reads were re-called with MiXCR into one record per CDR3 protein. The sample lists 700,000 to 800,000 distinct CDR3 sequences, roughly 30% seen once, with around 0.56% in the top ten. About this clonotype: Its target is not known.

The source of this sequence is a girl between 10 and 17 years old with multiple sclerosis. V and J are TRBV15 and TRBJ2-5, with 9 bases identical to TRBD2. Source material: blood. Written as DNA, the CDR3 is TGTGCCACCAGCAGGGTGATTAGCGGGAGAGGGGTTAGTGGGACCCAGTACTTC. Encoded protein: CATSRVISGRGVSGTQYF.